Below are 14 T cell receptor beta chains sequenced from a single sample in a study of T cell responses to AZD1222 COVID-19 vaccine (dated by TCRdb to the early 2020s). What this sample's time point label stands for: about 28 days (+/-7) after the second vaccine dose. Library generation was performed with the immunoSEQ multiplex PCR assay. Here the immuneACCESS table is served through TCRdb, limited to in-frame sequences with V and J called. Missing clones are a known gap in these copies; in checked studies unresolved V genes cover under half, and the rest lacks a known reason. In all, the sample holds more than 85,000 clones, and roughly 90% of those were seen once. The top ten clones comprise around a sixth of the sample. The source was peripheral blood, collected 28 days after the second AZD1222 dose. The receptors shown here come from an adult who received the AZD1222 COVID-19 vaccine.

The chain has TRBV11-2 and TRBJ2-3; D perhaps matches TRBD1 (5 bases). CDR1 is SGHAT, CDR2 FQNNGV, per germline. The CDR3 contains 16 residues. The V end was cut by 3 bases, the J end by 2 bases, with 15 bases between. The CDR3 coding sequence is TGTGCCAGCAGCTTGGCAAGGGGTGGGGACACAGATACGCAGTATTTT. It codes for CASSLARGGDTDTQYF.

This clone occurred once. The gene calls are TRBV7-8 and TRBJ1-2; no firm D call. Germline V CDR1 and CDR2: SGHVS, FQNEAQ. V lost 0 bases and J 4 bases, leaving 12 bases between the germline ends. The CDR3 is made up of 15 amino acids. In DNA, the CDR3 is TGTGCCAGCAGCTTAGCGACCGAGGGCGGCTATGGCTACACCTTC. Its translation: CASSLATEGGYGYTF.

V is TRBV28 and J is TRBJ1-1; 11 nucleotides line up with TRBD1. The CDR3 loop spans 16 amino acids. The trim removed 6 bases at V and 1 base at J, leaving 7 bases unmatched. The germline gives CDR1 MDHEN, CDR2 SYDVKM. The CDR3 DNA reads TGTGCCAGCAGGCCCGGGACAGGGGGTCAGAACACTGAAGCTTTCTTT. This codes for CASRPGTGGQNTEAFF.

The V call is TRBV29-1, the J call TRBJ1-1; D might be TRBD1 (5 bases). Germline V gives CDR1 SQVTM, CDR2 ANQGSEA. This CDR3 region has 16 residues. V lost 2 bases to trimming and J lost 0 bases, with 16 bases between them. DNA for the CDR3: TGCAGCGTTGAATTTGTGTTGTGGGGGATGAACACTGAAGCTTTCTTT. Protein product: CSVEFVLWGMNTEAFF.

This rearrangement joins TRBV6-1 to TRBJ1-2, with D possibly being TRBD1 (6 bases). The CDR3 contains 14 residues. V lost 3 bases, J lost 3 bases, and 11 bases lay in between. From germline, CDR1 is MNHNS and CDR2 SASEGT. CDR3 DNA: TGTGCCAGCAGTGATGGGGGGGCCCACTATGGCTACACCTTC. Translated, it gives CASSDGGAHYGYTF.

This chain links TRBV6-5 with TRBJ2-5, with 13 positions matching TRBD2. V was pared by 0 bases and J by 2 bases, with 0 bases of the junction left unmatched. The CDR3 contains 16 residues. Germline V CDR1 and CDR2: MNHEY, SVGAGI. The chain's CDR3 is CASSYSGLAGQETQYF. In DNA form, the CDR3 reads TGTGCCAGCAGTTACTCGGGACTAGCGGGACAAGAGACCCAGTACTTC.

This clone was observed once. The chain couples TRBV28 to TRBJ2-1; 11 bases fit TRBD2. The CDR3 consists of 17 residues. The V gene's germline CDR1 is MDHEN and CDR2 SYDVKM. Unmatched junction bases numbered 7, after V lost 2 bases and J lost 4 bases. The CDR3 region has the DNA TGTGCCAGCAGTTTACAGACTAGCGGGATTTTTTACAATGAGCAGTTCTTC. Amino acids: CASSLQTSGIFYNEQFF.

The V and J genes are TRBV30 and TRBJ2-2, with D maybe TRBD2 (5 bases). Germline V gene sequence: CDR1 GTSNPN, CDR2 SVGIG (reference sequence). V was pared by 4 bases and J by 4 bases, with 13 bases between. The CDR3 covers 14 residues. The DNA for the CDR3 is TGTGCCTGGACACTAACGGGGAGCACCGGGGAGCTGTTTTTT. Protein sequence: CAWTLTGSTGELFF.

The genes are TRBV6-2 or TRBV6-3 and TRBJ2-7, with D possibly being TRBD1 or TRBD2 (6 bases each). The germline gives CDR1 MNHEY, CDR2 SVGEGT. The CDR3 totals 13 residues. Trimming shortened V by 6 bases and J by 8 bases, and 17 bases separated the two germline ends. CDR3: CASSPNRGLKQYF. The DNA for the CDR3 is TGTGCCAGCAGCCCTAATCGGGGGCTGAAGCAGTACTTC.

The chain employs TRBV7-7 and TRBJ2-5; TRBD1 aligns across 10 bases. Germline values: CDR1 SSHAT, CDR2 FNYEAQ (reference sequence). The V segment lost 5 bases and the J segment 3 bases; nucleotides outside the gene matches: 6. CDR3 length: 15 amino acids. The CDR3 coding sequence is TGTGCCAGCAGCCCGCGGACAGGGGGTAAAGAGACCCAGTACTTC. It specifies CASSPRTGGKETQYF.

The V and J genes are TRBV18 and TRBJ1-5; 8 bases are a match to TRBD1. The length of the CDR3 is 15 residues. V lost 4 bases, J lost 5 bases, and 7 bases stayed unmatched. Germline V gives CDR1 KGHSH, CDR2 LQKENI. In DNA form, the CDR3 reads TGTGCCAGCTCACTCGGACAGGGTAGGGATCAGCCCCAGCATTTT. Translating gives CASSLGQGRDQPQHF.

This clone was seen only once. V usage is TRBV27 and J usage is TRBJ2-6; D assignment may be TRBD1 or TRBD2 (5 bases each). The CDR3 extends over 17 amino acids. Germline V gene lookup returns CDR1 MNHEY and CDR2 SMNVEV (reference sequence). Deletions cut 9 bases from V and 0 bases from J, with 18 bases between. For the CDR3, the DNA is TGTGCCAGTCATCCCCGGGGCTACCCCTCTGGGGCCAACGTCCTGACTTTC. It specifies CASHPRGYPSGANVLTF.

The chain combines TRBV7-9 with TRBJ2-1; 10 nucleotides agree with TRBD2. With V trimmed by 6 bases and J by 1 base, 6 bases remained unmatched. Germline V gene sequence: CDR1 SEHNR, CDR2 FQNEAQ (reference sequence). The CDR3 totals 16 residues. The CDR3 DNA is TGTGCCAGCAGAAATTCAGCGGGAGGGTCCTACAATGAGCAGTTCTTC. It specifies CASRNSAGGSYNEQFF.

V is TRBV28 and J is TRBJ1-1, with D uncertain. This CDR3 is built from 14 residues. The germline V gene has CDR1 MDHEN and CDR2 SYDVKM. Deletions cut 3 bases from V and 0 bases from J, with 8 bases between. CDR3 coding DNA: TGTGCCAGCAGTTTCAACGCTCTGAACACTGAAGCTTTCTTT. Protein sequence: CASSFNALNTEAFF. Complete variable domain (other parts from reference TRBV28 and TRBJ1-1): DVKVTQSSRYLVKRTGEKVFLECVQDMDHENMFWYRQDPGLGLRLIYFSYDVKMKEKGDIPEGYSVSREKKERFSLILESASTNQTSMYLCASSFNALNTEAFFGQGTRLTVV.